The T cell receptor (beta chain) under discussion was sequenced for a study of shared clonotypes between healthy human individuals. The study, taken as a whole, reports: Represented diversity (both genetic and exposure-history) was limited by the small number of donors. Non-shared clonotypes had lower generation probabilities than those shared by all four donors.

TCRdb's table, derived via immunoSEQ multiplex PCR, lists solely in-frame clones and lacks some. The sample has about 660,000 clones; over 65% are singletons. Turning to this clone: The antigen is unknown. Germline and junction disagree at one end, which may indicate a read error. Additional DNA sequences in this sample encode the identical CDR3.

Sequencing used memory CD4+ T cells sorted from blood. Subset specified: CD45RA-negative fraction. This receptor was taken from a woman aged 30 to 39 in good health.

The CDR3 region is CASSLLADTETQYF. Here the CDR3 DNA reads TGTGCCAGCAGTTTGCTGGCGGATACAGAGACCCAATACTTC. This chain connects TRBV27 to TRBJ2-5; D remains unclear. The CDR3 extends over 14 amino acids. Germline V gene sequence: CDR1 MNHEY, CDR2 SMNVEV (reference sequence).